The clone carrying this T cell receptor (beta chain) was detected many times. This specimen comes from a study of T cells after yellow fever vaccination. TCRdb reprocessed the 5' RACE reads with MiXCR, giving one entry per CDR3 protein. This table has approximately 260,000 distinct CDR3 sequences, around 5.2% appearing once. The CDR3 extends over 13 amino acids. The ends were cut back, 6 bases at V and 2 bases at J, with 11 bases in the middle. Germline CDR1 reads SGHRS; CDR2 reads YFSETQ. The sample here was CD4+ T cells sorted from PBMCs, taken on the day of the yellow fever booster vaccination. This TCR came from a man younger than 35 who received the YFV17D yellow fever vaccine. The genes are TRBV5-1 and TRBJ1-1; D may be TRBD1 (5 bases). The CDR3 DNA sequence: TGCGCCAGCATCGGGACGGCCAACACTGAAGCTTTCTTT. Protein product: CASIGTANTEAFF.